This T cell receptor (beta chain) comes out of a study of brain T cells in children with intractable seizures. Study-wide findings and caveats: Absence of clones before surgery may stem from lower sequencing depth. Viral specificity was inferred only from CDR3 similarity; HCMV serostatus was unknown.

Sequenced by immunoSEQ multiplex PCR; TCRdb stores in-frame clones only, minus some. The sample consists of under 400,000 clones, 93% of them appearing once. Stated time point: blood from clinic visit 5 months post-surgery; TSC patient then seizure free. V was cut by 4 bases and J by 8 bases, with 11 bases left in between. CDR1 is SEHNR and CDR2 is FQNEAQ in the germline V gene (reference sequence). The CDR3 covers 12 residues. The sample holds one count of this clone. Its target is unknown. The receptor was isolated from a boy in the first two years of life with tuberous sclerosis and intractable seizures. The chain employs TRBV7-9 and TRBJ2-5; D ambiguous. The sequencing here drew on peripheral blood, taken approximately 5 months after surgery. CDR3 protein: CASSSIIITQYF. Written as DNA, the CDR3 is TGTGCCAGCAGCTCGATCATTATTACCCAGTACTTC.